This T cell receptor beta chain was documented in a study of Ad26.COV2.S vaccination and SARS-CoV-2 variants. The germline CDR1 and CDR2 sequences are MDHEN and SYDVKM. The CDR3 totals 14 residues. After removal of 5 bases from V and 3 bases from J, the junction contained 5 bases not matched to a gene. Whole-study findings and limits: After vaccination, reports described spike-specific CD8+ and CD4+ T cell responses as showing substantial breadth. Researchers reported similar non-spike TCR breadth in vaccine and placebo recipients. Quantification of TCR breadth and depth may have yielded underestimates of total T cell responses.

With respect to this clone: Antigen specificity is unknown. Other DNA sequences in this sample translate to the same CDR3.

The treatment is: 15 to 20 received Ad26.COV2.S at low or high dose, single or two shots; five or six received placebo; per-sample allocation not given. After the first vaccine or placebo injection, samples were drawn on day 63. Libraries were prepared by immunoSEQ multiplex PCR; TCRdb keeps only in-frame clonotypes and omits some of them. The sample holds about 320,000 clones, 85% seen once. This chain joins TRBV28 and TRBJ2-7; 9 nucleotides match TRBD1. The sequence was obtained from a person aged 18-65 years who received the Ad26.COV2.S COVID-19 vaccine or a placebo. Here the sequenced sample was peripheral blood, taken in a trial of Ad26.COV2.S vaccine versus placebo. The CDR3: CASSLPGQGYEQYF. In nucleotides, the CDR3 is TGTGCCAGCAGTCTCCCGGGACAGGGCTACGAGCAGTACTTC.